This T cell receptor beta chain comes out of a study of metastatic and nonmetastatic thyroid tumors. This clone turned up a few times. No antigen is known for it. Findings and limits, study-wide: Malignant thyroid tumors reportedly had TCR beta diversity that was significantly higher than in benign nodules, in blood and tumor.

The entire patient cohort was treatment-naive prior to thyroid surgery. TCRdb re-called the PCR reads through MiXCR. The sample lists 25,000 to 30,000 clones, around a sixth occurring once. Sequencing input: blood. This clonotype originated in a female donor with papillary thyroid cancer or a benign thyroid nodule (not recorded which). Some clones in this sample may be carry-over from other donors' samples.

CDR3 in DNA: TGTGCCACCAACAGCCGGGCGGGTTCCGAGCAGTACTTC. Residues: CATNSRAGSEQYF. V is TRBV24-1 and J is TRBJ2-7; tentative D call: TRBD2 (5 bases). V was pared by 8 bases and J by 6 bases, with 16 bases between. The CDR3 loop spans 13 amino acids. Germline V gene lookup returns CDR1 KGHDR and CDR2 SFDVKD.